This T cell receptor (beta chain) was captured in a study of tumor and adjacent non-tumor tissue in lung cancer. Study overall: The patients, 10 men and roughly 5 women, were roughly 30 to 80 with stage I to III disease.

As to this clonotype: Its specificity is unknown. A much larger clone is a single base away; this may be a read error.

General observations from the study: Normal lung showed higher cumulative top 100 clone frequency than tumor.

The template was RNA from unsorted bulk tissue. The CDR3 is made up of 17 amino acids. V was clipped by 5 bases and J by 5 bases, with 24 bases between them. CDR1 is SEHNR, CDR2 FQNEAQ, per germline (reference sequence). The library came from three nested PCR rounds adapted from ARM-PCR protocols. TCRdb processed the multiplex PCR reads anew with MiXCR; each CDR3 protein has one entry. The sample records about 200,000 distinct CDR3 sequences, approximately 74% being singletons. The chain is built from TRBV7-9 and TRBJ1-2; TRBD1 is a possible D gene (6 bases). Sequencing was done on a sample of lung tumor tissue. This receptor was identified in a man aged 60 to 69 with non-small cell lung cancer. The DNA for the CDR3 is TGTGCCAGCAGCATAGAACGCCCGGGACAATTAAGATATGGCTACACCTTC. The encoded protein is CASSIERPGQLRYGYTF.